The clone carrying this TCR beta chain was detected only a few times. The data were obtained in a study of T cells in Graves' hyperthyroidism and ophthalmopathy. The CDR3 has 18 residues. With 1 base removed from V and 0 bases from J, the gap between germline ends came to 17 bases. CDR1 and CDR2 from the germline V gene are SGHTS and YDEGEE. TCR beta CDR3 regions were amplified from RNA. The study used the HTBI primer set for a first-round RT-PCR of the TCR CDR3. TCRdb fed the multiplex PCR reads into MiXCR, producing one record per CDR3 protein. The sample shows around 440,000 distinct CDR3 sequences, 15% to 19% of them seen only once.

The specimen sequenced was blood. The receptor was derived from a woman under 30 with Graves' hyperthyroidism. The genes are TRBV5-8 and TRBJ1-5; D is unresolved. The CDR3 region has the DNA TGTGCCAGCAGCTTGACGGCGGCGACCGTTTATAGCAATCAGCCCCAGCATTTT. Protein product: CASSLTAATVYSNQPQHF.